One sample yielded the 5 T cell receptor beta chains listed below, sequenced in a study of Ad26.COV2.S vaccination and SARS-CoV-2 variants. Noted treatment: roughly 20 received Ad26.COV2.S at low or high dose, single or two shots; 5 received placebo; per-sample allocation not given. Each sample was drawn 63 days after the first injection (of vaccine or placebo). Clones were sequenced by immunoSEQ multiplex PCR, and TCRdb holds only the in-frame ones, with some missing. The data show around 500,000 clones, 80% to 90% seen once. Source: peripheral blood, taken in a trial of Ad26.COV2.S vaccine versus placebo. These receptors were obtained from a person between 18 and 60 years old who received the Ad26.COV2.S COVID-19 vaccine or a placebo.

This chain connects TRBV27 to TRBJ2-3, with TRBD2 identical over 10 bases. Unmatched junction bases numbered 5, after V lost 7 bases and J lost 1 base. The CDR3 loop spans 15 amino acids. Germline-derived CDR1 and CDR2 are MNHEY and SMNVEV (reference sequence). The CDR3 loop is CASNGLAERTDTQYF. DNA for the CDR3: TGTGCCAGCAACGGACTAGCGGAGCGCACAGATACGCAGTATTTT.

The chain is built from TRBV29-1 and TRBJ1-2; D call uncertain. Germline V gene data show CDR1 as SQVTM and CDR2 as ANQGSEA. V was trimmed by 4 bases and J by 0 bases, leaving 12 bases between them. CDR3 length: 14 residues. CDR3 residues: CSVVGQRANYGYTF. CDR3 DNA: TGCAGCGTTGTAGGGCAGAGAGCTAACTATGGCTACACCTTC.

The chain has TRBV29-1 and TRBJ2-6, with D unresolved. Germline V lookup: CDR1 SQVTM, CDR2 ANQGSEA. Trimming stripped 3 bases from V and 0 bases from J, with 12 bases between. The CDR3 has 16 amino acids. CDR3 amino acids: CSVERIKGSGANVLTF. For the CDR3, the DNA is TGCAGCGTTGAGCGGATTAAGGGCTCTGGGGCCAACGTCCTGACTTTC.

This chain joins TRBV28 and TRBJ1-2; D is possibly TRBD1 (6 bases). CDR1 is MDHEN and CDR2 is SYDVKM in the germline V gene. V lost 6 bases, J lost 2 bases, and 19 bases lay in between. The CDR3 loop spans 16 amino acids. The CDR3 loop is CASSPSPQGPNYGYTF. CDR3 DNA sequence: TGTGCCAGCAGCCCTAGTCCCCAGGGGCCAAACTATGGCTACACCTTC.

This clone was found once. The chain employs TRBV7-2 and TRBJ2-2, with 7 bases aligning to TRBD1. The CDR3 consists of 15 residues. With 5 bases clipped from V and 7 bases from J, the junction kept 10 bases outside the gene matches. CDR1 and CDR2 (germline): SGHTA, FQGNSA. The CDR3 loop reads CASSPDRVRHGELFF. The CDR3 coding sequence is TGTGCCAGCAGCCCAGACAGGGTCCGTCACGGGGAGCTGTTTTTT. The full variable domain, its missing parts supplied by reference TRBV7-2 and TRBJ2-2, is GAGVSQSPSNKVTEKGKDVELRCDPISGHTALYWYRQSLGQGLEFLIYFQGNSAPDKSGLPSDRFSAERTGGSVSTLTIQRTQQEDSAVYLCASSPDRVRHGELFFGEGSRLTVL.